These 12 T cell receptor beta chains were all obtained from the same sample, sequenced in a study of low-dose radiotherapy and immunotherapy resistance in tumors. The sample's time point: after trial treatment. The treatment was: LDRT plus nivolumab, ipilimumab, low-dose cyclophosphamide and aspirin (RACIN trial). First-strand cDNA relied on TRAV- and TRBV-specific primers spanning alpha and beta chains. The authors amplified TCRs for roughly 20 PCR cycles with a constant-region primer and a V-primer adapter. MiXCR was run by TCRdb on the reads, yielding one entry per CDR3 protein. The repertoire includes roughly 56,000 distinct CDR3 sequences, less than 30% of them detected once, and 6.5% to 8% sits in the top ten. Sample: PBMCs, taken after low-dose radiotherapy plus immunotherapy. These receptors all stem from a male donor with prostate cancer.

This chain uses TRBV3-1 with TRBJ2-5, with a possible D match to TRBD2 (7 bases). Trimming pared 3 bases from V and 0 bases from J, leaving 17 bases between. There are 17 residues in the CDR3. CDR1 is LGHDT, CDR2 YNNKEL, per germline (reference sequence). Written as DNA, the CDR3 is TGTGCCAGCAGCCAGGAGGGGGGGCAAACGGACCAAGAGACCCAGTACTTC. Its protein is CASSQEGGQTDQETQYF.

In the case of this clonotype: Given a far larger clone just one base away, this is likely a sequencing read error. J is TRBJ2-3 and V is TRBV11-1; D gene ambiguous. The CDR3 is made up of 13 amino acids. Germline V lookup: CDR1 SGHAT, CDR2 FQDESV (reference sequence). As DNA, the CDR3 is TGTGCCAGCGGTGGGCCTGGCACAGATACGCAGTCTTTT. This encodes CASGGPGTDTQSF.

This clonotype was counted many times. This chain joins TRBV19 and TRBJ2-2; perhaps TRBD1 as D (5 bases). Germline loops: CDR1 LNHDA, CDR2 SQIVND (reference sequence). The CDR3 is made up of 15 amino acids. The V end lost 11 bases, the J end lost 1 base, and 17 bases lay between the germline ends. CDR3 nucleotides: TGTGCCGCAGGGCTAGGTTCGAGGAACACCGGGGAGCTGTTTTTT. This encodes CAAGLGSRNTGELFF.

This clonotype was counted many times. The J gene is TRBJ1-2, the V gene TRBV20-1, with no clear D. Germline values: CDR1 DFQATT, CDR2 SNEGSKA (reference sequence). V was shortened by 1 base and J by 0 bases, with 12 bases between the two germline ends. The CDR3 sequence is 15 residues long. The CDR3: CSARVRLTANYGYTF. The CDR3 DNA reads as TGCAGTGCTAGAGTACGGTTAACAGCTAACTATGGCTACACCTTC.

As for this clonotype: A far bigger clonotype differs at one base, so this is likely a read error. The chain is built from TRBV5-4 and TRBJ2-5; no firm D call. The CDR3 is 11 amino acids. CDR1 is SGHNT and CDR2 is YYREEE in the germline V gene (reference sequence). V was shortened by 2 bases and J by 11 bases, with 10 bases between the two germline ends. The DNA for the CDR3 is TGTGCCAGCAGCTTTCACAATGAGCAGTACTTC. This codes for CASSFHNEQYF.

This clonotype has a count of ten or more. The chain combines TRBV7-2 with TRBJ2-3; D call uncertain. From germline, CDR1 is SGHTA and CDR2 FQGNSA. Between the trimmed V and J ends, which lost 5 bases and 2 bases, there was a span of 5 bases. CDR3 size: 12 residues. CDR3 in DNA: TGTGCCAGCAGCCGGGCCACAGATACGCAGTATTTT. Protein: CASSRATDTQYF.

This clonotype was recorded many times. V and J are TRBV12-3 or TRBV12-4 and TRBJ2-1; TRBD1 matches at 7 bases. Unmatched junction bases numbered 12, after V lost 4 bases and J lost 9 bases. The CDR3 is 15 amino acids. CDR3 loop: CASSSRRRGSGEQFF. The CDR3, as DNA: TGTGCCAGCAGTTCCCGGCGCAGGGGGTCGGGTGAGCAGTTCTTC.

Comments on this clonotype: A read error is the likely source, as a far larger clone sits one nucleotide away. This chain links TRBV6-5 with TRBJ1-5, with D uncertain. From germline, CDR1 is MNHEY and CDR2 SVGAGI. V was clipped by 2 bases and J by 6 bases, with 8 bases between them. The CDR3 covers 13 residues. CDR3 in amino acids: CASSYERAQPQHF. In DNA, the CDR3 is TGTGCCAGCAGTTACGAGAGGGCTCAGCCCCAGCATTTT.

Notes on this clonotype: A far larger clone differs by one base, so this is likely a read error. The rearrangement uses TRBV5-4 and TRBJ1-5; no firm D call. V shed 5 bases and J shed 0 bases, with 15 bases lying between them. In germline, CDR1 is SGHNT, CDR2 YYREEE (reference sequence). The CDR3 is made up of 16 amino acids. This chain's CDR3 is CASRGAGRISNQPQHF. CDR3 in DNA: TGTGCCAGCAGAGGCGCCGGGCGGATTAGCAATCAGCCCCAGCATTTT. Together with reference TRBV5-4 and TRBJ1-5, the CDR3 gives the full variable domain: ETGVTQSPTHLIKTRGQQVTLRCSSQSGHNTVSWYQQALGQGPQFIFQYYREEENGRGNFPPRFSGLQFPNYSSELNVNALELDDSALYLCASRGAGRISNQPQHFGDGTRLSIL.

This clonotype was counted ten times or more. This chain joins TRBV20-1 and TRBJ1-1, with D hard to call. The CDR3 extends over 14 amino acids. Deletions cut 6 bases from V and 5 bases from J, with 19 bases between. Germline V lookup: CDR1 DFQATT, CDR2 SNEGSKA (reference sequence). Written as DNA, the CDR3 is TGCAGTGCCCTCCCCCCTAAGGGTTGGACTGAAGCTTTCTTT. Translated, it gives CSALPPKGWTEAFF.

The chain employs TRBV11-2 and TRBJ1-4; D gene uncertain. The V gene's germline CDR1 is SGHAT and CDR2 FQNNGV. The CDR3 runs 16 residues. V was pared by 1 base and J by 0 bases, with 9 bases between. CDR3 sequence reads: CASSLVWPATNEKLFF. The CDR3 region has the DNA TGTGCCAGCAGCTTAGTATGGCCAGCAACTAATGAAAAACTGTTTTTT.

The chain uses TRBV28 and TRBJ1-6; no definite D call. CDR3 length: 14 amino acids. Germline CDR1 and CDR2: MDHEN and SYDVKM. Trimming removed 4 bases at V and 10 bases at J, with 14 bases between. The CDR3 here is CASSYSPMGSPLHF. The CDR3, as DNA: TGTGCCAGCAGTTACAGCCCAATGGGGTCACCCCTCCACTTT.